One sample yielded the 3 T cell receptor beta chains listed below, sequenced in a study of cytomegalovirus exposure and HLA in healthy donors. The PCR had 60 Vbeta and 13 Jbeta primers. Here immunoSEQ multiplex PCR was the method, and the copy in TCRdb shows in-frame clones only, minus some. The repertoire table contains 65,000 to 95,000 clones. The sample consisted of PBMCs. The receptor set was obtained from a woman between 55 and 75 years old in good health and CMV-seronegative.

V is TRBV25-1 and J is TRBJ2-2; D gene ambiguous. V lost 8 bases and J 2 bases, leaving 12 bases between the germline ends. The CDR3 is 14 residues long. Germline lookup yields CDR1 MGHDK and CDR2 SYGVNS. Here the CDR3 DNA reads TGTGCCAGCTCCTCCGGAGACAACACCGGGGAGCTGTTTTTT. Translated: CASSSGDNTGELFF.

The CDR3 here is CASTTLKWGTANYGYTF. In nucleotides, the CDR3 is TGTGCCAGCACGACCCTAAAGTGGGGGACAGCGAATTATGGCTACACCTTC. The chain is built from TRBV28 and TRBJ1-2, with 7 bases identical to TRBD1. The V gene's germline CDR1 is MDHEN and CDR2 SYDVKM. CDR3 length: 17 residues. V was pared by 7 bases and J by 5 bases, with 19 bases of the junction left unmatched.

The V and J genes are TRBV5-1 and TRBJ2-3, with 8 bases identical to TRBD2. CDR1 SGHRS and CDR2 YFSETQ come from the germline V gene. Trimming removed 3 bases from V and 3 bases from J; junction bases left unmatched: 3. This CDR3 region has 14 residues. This CDR3 reads CASSWGLETDTQYF. The CDR3 DNA reads TGCGCCAGCAGCTGGGGACTAGAGACAGATACGCAGTATTTT.